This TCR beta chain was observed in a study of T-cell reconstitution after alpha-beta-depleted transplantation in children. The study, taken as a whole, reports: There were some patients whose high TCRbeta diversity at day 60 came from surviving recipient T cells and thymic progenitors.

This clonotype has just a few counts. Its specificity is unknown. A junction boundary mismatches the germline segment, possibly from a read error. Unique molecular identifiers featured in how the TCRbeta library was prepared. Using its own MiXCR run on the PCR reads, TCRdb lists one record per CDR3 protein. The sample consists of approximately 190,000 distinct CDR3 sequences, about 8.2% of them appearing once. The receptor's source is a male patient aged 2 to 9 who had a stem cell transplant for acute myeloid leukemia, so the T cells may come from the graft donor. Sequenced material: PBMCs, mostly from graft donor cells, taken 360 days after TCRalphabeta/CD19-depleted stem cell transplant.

The DNA of the CDR3 is TGTGCCAGCACCAAACTCCAGGGGGGCCGAGTGGTCTTC. This sequence encodes CASTKLQGGRVVF. This sequence joins TRBV28 and TRBJ2-1; possibly TRBD1 for D (7 bases). Per the germline V gene, CDR1 is MDHEN and CDR2 is SYDVKM. The CDR3 has 13 amino acids.